The 22 T cell receptor beta chains given below trace back to one sample, sequenced in a study of T cell responses to AZD1222 COVID-19 vaccine. Assay: immunoSEQ multiplex PCR; the TCRdb copy retains only in-frame clones and omits some. The sample has 95,000 to 100,000 clones, approximately 84% seen once; the top ten hold approximately 14%. The material was peripheral blood, obtained 28 days after the second AZD1222 dose. The receptors originated from an adult who received the AZD1222 COVID-19 vaccine.

The V gene is TRBV6-4, the J gene TRBJ1-2; 8 nucleotides agree with TRBD1. V dropped 7 bases and J dropped 1; count of bases not matched to a gene: 11. This CDR3 contains 16 residues. CDR1 MRHNA and CDR2 SNTAGT come from the germline V gene. This CDR3 is CASTGTGIVVNYGYTF. DNA for the CDR3: TGTGCCAGCACGGGGACAGGAATTGTAGTTAACTATGGCTACACCTTC.

This chain links TRBV7-7 with TRBJ2-1; 8 bases line up with TRBD2. Trimming removed 1 base from V and 8 bases from J; junction bases left unmatched: 1. There are 13 residues in the CDR3. In germline, CDR1 is SSHAT, CDR2 FNYEAQ (reference sequence). The CDR3 DNA sequence: TGTGCCAGCAGCTTAGGACTAGCGCATGAGCAGTTCTTC. Protein product: CASSLGLAHEQFF.

This clone qualifies as medium-sized. At the DNA level, this CDR3 is encoded by other sequences in the same sample as well. CDR3 amino acids: CASSRGQGRGELFF. The CDR3 nucleotides are TGTGCCAGCAGCCGTGGACAGGGCAGGGGGGAGCTGTTTTTT. The chain employs TRBV7-3 and TRBJ2-2; 8 positions agree with TRBD1. The V and J ends lost 5 bases and 8 bases, in that order; junction bases with no gene match: 7. The CDR3 is made up of 14 amino acids. CDR1 SGHTA and CDR2 FQGTGA come from the germline V gene.

With respect to this clone: Other DNA sequences in this specimen translate into the identical CDR3. The chain uses TRBV19 and TRBJ1-5, with D unresolved. The length of the CDR3 is 15 residues. CDR1 and CDR2 from the germline V gene are LNHDA and SQIVND (reference sequence). With 8 bases removed from V and 1 base from J, the gap between germline ends came to 15 bases. Here the CDR3 DNA reads TGTGCCAGTTCCCGGACGGAGACGAGCAATCAGCCCCAGCATTTT. Residues: CASSRTETSNQPQHF.

The chain has TRBV11-3 and TRBJ2-3; 11 bases are a match to TRBD2. The germline V gene encodes CDR1 SGHNT and CDR2 YENEEA. J lost 6 bases, V lost 0 bases, and 8 bases had no gene match. The CDR3 is 17 amino acids. The CDR3 DNA sequence: TGTGCCAGCAGCTTAGATTCCCCGCTAGCGGGGGGCGATACGCAGTATTTT. This codes for CASSLDSPLAGGDTQYF.

Only one count was recorded for this clone. The chain has TRBV9 and TRBJ2-1; weak D call: TRBD2 (6 bases). Germline CDR1 is SGDLS and CDR2 is YYNGEE. V lost 3 bases and J lost 5, with 12 bases in between. The CDR3 is 14 residues long. The CDR3 here is CASSAYPGDNEQFF. The DNA of the CDR3 is TGTGCCAGCAGCGCTTATCCGGGGGACAATGAGCAGTTCTTC.

The chain recombines TRBV4-3 with TRBJ2-7; D gene ambiguous. V was shortened by 1 base and J by 2 bases, with 15 bases between the two germline ends. CDR1 and CDR2 from the germline V gene are LGHNA and YSLEER. The CDR3 totals 16 residues. CDR3 in DNA: TGCGCCAGCAGCCAAGGCCACCACAACCGCGCCTACGAGCAGTACTTC. This encodes CASSQGHHNRAYEQYF.

The rearrangement links TRBV12-3 or TRBV12-4 to TRBJ1-5, with D possibly matching TRBD1 (6 bases). This CDR3 has 12 residues. Trimming removed 5 bases from V and 7 bases from J, with 9 bases in between. The CDR3 DNA is TGTGCCAGCAGTGGACAGACCCAGCCCCAGCATTTT. Encoded protein: CASSGQTQPQHF.

This clone came up a few times. The rearrangement joins TRBV28 to TRBJ1-1; D is undetermined. This CDR3 comprises 11 residues. Germline V gene lookup returns CDR1 MDHEN and CDR2 SYDVKM. V gave up 8 bases and J gave up 1 base, with 5 bases separating them. CDR3 bases: TGTGCCAGCCTTTCGAACACTGAAGCTTTCTTT. Translating it yields CASLSNTEAFF.

The rearrangement joins TRBV6-5 to TRBJ1-2, with D perhaps TRBD1 (5 bases). Per the germline V gene, CDR1 is MNHEY and CDR2 is SVGAGI. This CDR3 is built from 13 residues. Trimming removed 7 bases at V and 4 bases at J, with 13 bases between. CDR3 sequence (DNA): TGTGCCAGCACTCCTCAGGGCCGCTATGGCTACACCTTC. Its protein product is CASTPQGRYGYTF.

The chain combines TRBV9 with TRBJ1-6; D call uncertain. This CDR3 is 13 amino acids long. Germline V CDR1 and CDR2: SGDLS, YYNGEE. Trimming cost V 0 bases and J 10 bases, with 8 bases left between them. The CDR3 region is CASSVDPESPLHF. Written as DNA, the CDR3 is TGTGCCAGCAGCGTAGATCCGGAGTCACCCCTCCACTTT.

The V gene is TRBV7-2, the J gene TRBJ2-1, with D perhaps assigned TRBD1 or TRBD2 (5 bases each). Germline V lookup: CDR1 SGHTA, CDR2 FQGNSA. Trimming removed 4 bases at V and 8 bases at J, with 30 bases between. There are 19 residues in the CDR3. In DNA form, the CDR3 reads TGTGCCAGCAGCTCCCGGGCCCCGTCAGGGTTCGGGATTACCGATGAGCAGTTCTTC. Translation gives CASSSRAPSGFGITDEQFF.

The rearrangement joins TRBV30 to TRBJ2-2; 7 bases are shared with TRBD2. V shed 8 bases, J shed 3 bases, and the junction held 9 bases outside the gene matches. This CDR3 has 14 residues. Germline V gene data show CDR1 as GTSNPN and CDR2 as SVGIG (reference sequence). The CDR3 is CARTGGSYTGELFF. CDR3 DNA: TGTGCCCGTACCGGCGGGAGTTACACCGGGGAGCTGTTTTTT.

The V call is TRBV4-2, the J call TRBJ2-7; 8 nucleotides align to TRBD2. Per the germline V gene, CDR1 is LGHNA and CDR2 is YNFKEQ. The CDR3 extends over 19 amino acids. V was clipped by 0 bases and J by 2 bases; unmatched bases: 15. The CDR3 nucleotides read TGTGCCAGCAGCCAAGATATAGAGGCGGGGGGCGGAATTACCTACGAGCAGTACTTC. It encodes CASSQDIEAGGGITYEQYF.

The rearrangement links TRBV2 to TRBJ1-1; no clear D. The CDR3 length is 13 residues. Germline V gene data show CDR1 as SNHLY and CDR2 as FYNNEI. Trimming removed 4 bases at V and 1 base at J, with 7 bases between. CDR3 nucleotide sequence: TGTGCCAGCAGTGGAAGAGAGAACACTGAAGCTTTCTTT. Translation: CASSGRENTEAFF. The full variable domain, completed using reference TRBV2 and TRBJ1-1, is EPEVTQTPSHQVTQMGQEVILRCVPISNHLYFYWYRQILGQKVEFLVSFYNNEISEKSEIFDDQFSVERPDGSNFTLKIRSTKLEDSAMYFCASSGRENTEAFFGQGTRLTVV.

This clone was seen once. V is TRBV7-2 and J is TRBJ2-1, with TRBD2 matching 11 bases. Germline CDR1 and CDR2: SGHTA and FQGNSA. V gave up 6 bases and J gave up 5 bases; unmatched junction bases: 6. This CDR3 is built from 15 residues. CDR3 sequence: CASSMLAGGNNEQFF. CDR3 bases: TGTGCCAGCAGTATGCTAGCGGGAGGCAACAATGAGCAGTTCTTC.

Comments on this clone: In the same sample, other DNA sequences code for this CDR3. The chain recombines TRBV5-1 with TRBJ1-1, with a weak D call TRBD1 (6 bases). V gave up 2 bases and J gave up 4 bases, with 12 bases separating them. Germline V lookup: CDR1 SGHRS, CDR2 YFSETQ. This CDR3 contains 14 residues. As DNA, the CDR3 is TGCGCCAGCAGCTTACAGGGAGTCGGCACTGAAGCTTTCTTT. Translating it yields CASSLQGVGTEAFF.

The chain has TRBV29-1 and TRBJ1-1; D unresolved. Germline V gene sequence: CDR1 SQVTM, CDR2 ANQGSEA. The CDR3 consists of 12 residues. With 6 bases removed from V and 1 base from J, the gap between germline ends came to 9 bases. DNA of the CDR3: TGCAGCGTAAGGTTCTCGAACACTGAAGCTTTCTTT. Its protein product is CSVRFSNTEAFF.

J is TRBJ2-5 and V is TRBV10-3; D is unresolved. The CDR3 is made up of 14 amino acids. The V end was cut by 2 bases, the J end by 2 bases, with 9 bases between. Germline CDR1 reads ENHRY; CDR2 reads SYGVKD. As DNA, the CDR3 is TGTGCCATCAGTGAGGGGCAGAGTCAAGAGACCCAGTACTTC. It translates to CAISEGQSQETQYF.

The chain uses TRBV28 and TRBJ2-2, with 9 positions matching TRBD2. V shed 8 bases and J 5 bases; nucleotides not matched to a gene: 6. Germline V CDR1 and CDR2: MDHEN, SYDVKM. The CDR3 totals 14 residues. This CDR3 reads CASGSGGRTGELFF. The CDR3 DNA reads TGTGCCAGCGGTAGCGGGGGAAGAACCGGGGAGCTGTTTTTT.

This clone was recorded only once. J is TRBJ1-1 and V is TRBV19, with a weak D call TRBD1 (5 bases). Germline loops: CDR1 LNHDA, CDR2 SQIVND (reference sequence). V lost 4 bases and J lost 4, with 16 bases in between. The CDR3 loop spans 15 amino acids. The CDR3 spells CASSTLARGRTEAFF. The DNA for the CDR3 is TGTGCCAGTAGTACGCTCGCGAGGGGCCGCACTGAAGCTTTCTTT.

The chain uses TRBV5-1 and TRBJ2-7; D unresolved. The germline V and J ends were trimmed by 1 base and 3 bases, with 17 bases remaining between them. Germline V lookup: CDR1 SGHRS, CDR2 YFSETQ. The CDR3 totals 16 residues. The CDR3 DNA follows: TGCGCCAGCAGCTTGACTCTCAGATCCGTGGGCTACGAGCAGTACTTC. Translated: CASSLTLRSVGYEQYF. Together with reference TRBV5-1 and TRBJ2-7, the CDR3 gives the full variable domain: KAGVTQTPRYLIKTRGQQVTLSCSPISGHRSVSWYQQTPGQGLQFLFEYFSETQRNKGNFPGRFSGRQFSNSRSEMNVSTLELGDSALYLCASSLTLRSVGYEQYFGPGTRLTVT.